This TCR beta chain was sequenced in a study of blood T cell repertoires in COVID-19 (dated by TCRdb to the early 2020s). Regarding the complete study: Collaborator samples came from the United States, Italy and Spain and covered acute and convalescent phases of COVID-19. Deeply sampled blood TCRbeta repertoires from subjects exposed to, actively infected with, or recovered from COVID-19 were included in the dataset. The prospective study material was composed of cDNA or gDNA derived from T cells, B-cell-depleted T cells, or PBMCs. The samples were drawn from two sources: the first 160 participants of the ongoing ImmuneRACE study, and 1,000 to 1,500 subjects contributed by 6 global collaborators. The repertoires were made available in a free public database intended to serve as a resource for research on the immune response to SARS-CoV-2. HLA class I and class II types, where available, came from metadata supplied by the sample provider rather than from assay-based typing. Sample metadata almost always included a de-identified subject ID, COVID-19 status, age in years and sex. What the study reported, not specific to this receptor: The amount of clinical and demographic metadata varied by source and participant and was provided uncurated.

The germline V gene (reference sequence) sets CDR1 to LNHNV and CDR2 to YYDKDF. Trimming removed 0 bases from V and 9 bases from J; the gene matches leave 11 bases unexplained. Including the terminal cysteine and phenylalanine, the CDR3 comprises 15 residues. CDR3 DNA only is kept here, 45 bases in frame from base 1. In Seattle, one collaborating source enrolled patients while the infection was active and tracked those patients longitudinally over the course of disease. Whole blood was collected in K2EDTA tubes by collaborating institutions according to the institutions' own protocols. For TCRbeta analysis, collaborator samples were shipped as frozen whole blood, as isolated PBMCs, or as DNA extracted from either sample type. The immunoSEQ Assay, a bias-controlled multiplex PCR, was used to amplify TCRbeta CDR3 regions from genomic DNA. Processing in the source paper ran as follows. The number of nucleated cells in each sample was estimated by amplification of reference gene primers within the assay. To quantify the absolute abundance of each unique TCRbeta CDR3 rearrangement, sequence reads were collapsed and filtered. For each sample, productive Simpson clonality was calculated as the square root of Simpson's diversity index across productive rearrangements. The table comes from immuneACCESS by way of TCRdb, which keeps in-frame sequences with V and J called. Part of the clones is missing from these tables; in studies checked, under half for an unresolved V gene and the rest for unknown reasons. The V and J calls and clone size were taken over from that table, and D and trimming were inferred from the DNA. A total of approximately 280,000 clones appear in this sample, 84% of them only once. Over 1.3% of the sample rests with the top ten.

Concerning this clone itself: Its antigen is unknown. No much larger clone exists at a distance of one base, and base qualities are not known.

The clonotype comes from a human donor with COVID-19, enrolled during active disease. The donor label of this sample is uncertain. The sequence joins TRBV15 to TRBJ2-7; TRBD2 matches 7 bases in the middle. Sequenced: peripheral blood. The CDR3 protein: CATSRESGMGGRQYF. The nucleotide sequence reads TGTGCCACCAGCAGAGAGAGCGGGATGGGCGGGAGGCAGTACTTC.